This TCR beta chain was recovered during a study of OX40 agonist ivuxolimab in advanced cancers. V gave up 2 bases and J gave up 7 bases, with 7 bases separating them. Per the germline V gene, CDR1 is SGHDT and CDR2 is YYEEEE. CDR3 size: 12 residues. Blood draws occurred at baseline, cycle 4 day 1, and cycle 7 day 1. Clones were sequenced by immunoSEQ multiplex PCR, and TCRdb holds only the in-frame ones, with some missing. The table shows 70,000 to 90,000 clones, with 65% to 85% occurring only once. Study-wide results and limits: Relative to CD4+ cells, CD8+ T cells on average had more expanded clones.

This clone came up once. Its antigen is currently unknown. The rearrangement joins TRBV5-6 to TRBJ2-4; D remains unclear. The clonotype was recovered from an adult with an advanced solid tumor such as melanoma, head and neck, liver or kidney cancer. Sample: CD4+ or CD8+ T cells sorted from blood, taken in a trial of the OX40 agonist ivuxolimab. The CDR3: CASSFRQNIQYF. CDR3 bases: TGTGCCAGCAGCTTTAGGCAGAACATTCAGTACTTC.